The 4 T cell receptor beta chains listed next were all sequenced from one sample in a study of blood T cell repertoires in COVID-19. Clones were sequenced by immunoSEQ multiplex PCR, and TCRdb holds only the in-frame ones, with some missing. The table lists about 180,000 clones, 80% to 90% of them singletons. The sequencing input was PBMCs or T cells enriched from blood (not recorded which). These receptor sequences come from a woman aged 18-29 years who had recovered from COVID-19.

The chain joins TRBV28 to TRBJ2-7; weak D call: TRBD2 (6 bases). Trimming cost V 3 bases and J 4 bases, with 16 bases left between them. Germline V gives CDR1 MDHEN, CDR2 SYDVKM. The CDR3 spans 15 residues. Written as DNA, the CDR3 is TGTGCCAGCAGTTTTCGTTCGCGGGGAACATACGAGCAGTACTTC. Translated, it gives CASSFRSRGTYEQYF. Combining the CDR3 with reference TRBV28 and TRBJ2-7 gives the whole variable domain DVKVTQSSRYLVKRTGEKVFLECVQDMDHENMFWYRQDPGLGLRLIYFSYDVKMKEKGDIPEGYSVSREKKERFSLILESASTNQTSMYLCASSFRSRGTYEQYFGPGTRLTVT.

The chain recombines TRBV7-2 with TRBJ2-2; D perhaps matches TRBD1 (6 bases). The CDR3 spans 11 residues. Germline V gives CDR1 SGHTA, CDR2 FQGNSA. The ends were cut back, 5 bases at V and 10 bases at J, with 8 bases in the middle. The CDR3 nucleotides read TGTGCCAGCAGCCCAGGGGTGGAGCTGTTTTTT. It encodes CASSPGVELFF.

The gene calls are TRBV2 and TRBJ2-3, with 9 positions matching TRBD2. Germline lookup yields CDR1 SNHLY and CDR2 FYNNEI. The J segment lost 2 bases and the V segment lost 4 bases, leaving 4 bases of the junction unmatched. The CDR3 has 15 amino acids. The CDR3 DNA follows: TGTGCCAGCAGTGGGCTAGCGGGGTACACAGATACGCAGTATTTT. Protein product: CASSGLAGYTDTQYF.

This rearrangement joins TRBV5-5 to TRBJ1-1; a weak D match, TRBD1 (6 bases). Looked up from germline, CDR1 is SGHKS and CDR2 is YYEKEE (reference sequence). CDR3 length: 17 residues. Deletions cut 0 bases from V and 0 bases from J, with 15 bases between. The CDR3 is CASSLGFGGHMNTEAFF. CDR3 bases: TGTGCCAGCAGCTTGGGGTTCGGGGGGCACATGAACACTGAAGCTTTCTTT.